Reported below is one T cell receptor beta chain. What it recognizes is unknown. Here immunoSEQ multiplex PCR was the method, and the copy in TCRdb shows in-frame clones only, minus some. The sample yields some 2,500,000 clones, approximately 90% seen once. This specimen comes from a study of shared clonotypes between healthy human individuals. Points from the study as a whole: The four-donor shared clonotypes exceeded non-shared clonotypes in generation probability, with non-shared ones scoring lower. Measured sharing among donors was expected to vary with sequencing depth.

The sample taken for sequencing was naive CD4+ T cells from PBMCs. The subset denotes: CD45RA+ positively selected. The sequence was obtained from a man between 18 and 29 years old in good health. Some clones in this sample may be carry-over from other donors' samples.

CDR3 in amino acids: CATSRGLAGGKETQYF. The CDR3 DNA sequence: TGTGCCACCAGCAGGGGACTAGCGGGAGGTAAAGAGACCCAGTACTTC. The gene calls are TRBV15 and TRBJ2-5; 15 positions agree with TRBD2. V dropped 3 bases and J dropped 3; count of bases not matched to a gene: 2. Germline loops: CDR1 LNHNV, CDR2 YYDKDF (reference sequence). This CDR3 is built from 16 residues.